The 25 T cell receptor beta chains below were found in one sample sequenced in a study of T cell changes during pregnancy in multiple sclerosis. Method: immunoSEQ multiplex PCR; TCRdb's copy keeps in-frame clones and lacks some. The repertoire holds about 23,000 clones, with less than 90% as singletons. Material: CD4+ T cells from peripheral blood mononuclear cells, obtained in the first trimester of pregnancy. The receptors here all came from a female donor in good health, enrolled as a control in a pregnancy study.

The chain recombines TRBV9 with TRBJ2-3, with TRBD2 identical over 11 bases. Trimming took 0 bases from V and 2 from J; bases not matched to a gene: 5. Per the germline V gene, CDR1 is SGDLS and CDR2 is YYNGEE. The CDR3 has 17 residues. The CDR3 nucleotides are TGTGCCAGCAGCGTAGAAGGACTAGCGGGTCCCACAGATACGCAGTATTTT. The encoded protein is CASSVEGLAGPTDTQYF.

This chain connects TRBV29-1 to TRBJ1-1, with no clear D. Trimming removed 1 base at V and 10 bases at J, with 13 bases between. Germline CDR1 SQVTM, CDR2 ANQGSEA. The CDR3 runs to 12 residues. The CDR3 DNA reads TGCAGCGTTGAAGGACTCCCGTTCGGAGCTTTCTTT. The encoded protein is CSVEGLPFGAFF.

The CDR3: CATAPSGRTDEQFF. The CDR3 bases are TGTGCCACAGCACCTAGCGGGAGGACCGATGAGCAGTTCTTC. The chain uses TRBV5-6 and TRBJ2-1, with 11 bases that match TRBD2. CDR1 and CDR2 from the germline V gene are SGHDT and YYEEEE. CDR3 length equals 14 residues. V lost 9 bases to trimming and J lost 8 bases; unmatched junction nucleotides: 10.

The V call is TRBV7-2, the J call TRBJ2-2, with 7 bases lining up with TRBD1. Germline CDR1 reads SGHTA; CDR2 reads FQGNSA. After removal of 1 base from V and 8 bases from J, the junction contained 7 bases not matched to a gene. The CDR3 extends over 15 amino acids. Written as DNA, the CDR3 is TGTGCCAGCAGCTTAGGGATGACAGGGCTTGGGGAGCTGTTTTTT. Translation gives CASSLGMTGLGELFF.

This clone was detected a few times. J is TRBJ1-6 and V is TRBV7-8; 8 bases map to TRBD1. Trimming took 4 bases from V and 0 from J; bases not matched to a gene: 5. Germline V lookup: CDR1 SGHVS, CDR2 FQNEAQ. This CDR3 is built from 17 residues. The CDR3 coding sequence is TGTGCCAGCAGCTCCTGGACAGGGAGCTCCTATAATTCACCCCTCCACTTT. Residues: CASSSWTGSSYNSPLHF.

The V gene is TRBV6-1, the J gene TRBJ1-2, with D possibly matching TRBD1 (6 bases). The CDR3 is 13 amino acids. Between the trimmed V and J ends, which lost 8 bases and 4 bases, there was a span of 14 bases. The germline V gene has CDR1 MNHNS and CDR2 SASEGT. The CDR3 DNA is TGTGCCAGCCCCGCGACAGGACCCTATGGCTACACCTTC. As protein: CASPATGPYGYTF.

This chain joins TRBV28 and TRBJ2-5; 7 bases fit TRBD1. Trimming took 5 bases from V and 5 from J; bases not matched to a gene: 5. The CDR3 has 13 amino acids. CDR1 is MDHEN and CDR2 is SYDVKM in the germline V gene. CDR3 DNA: TGTGCCAGCAGTGAACAGGGGATGGAGACCCAGTACTTC. Translating gives CASSEQGMETQYF.

The rearrangement joins TRBV5-4 to TRBJ2-7; a possible D gene is TRBD1 (6 bases). CDR1 SGHNT and CDR2 YYREEE come from the germline V gene (reference sequence). The length of the CDR3 is 13 residues. Deletions cut 5 bases from V and 2 bases from J, with 11 bases between. The chain's CDR3 is CASSSGQTYEQYF. The DNA for the CDR3 is TGTGCCAGCAGTTCTGGACAGACCTACGAGCAGTACTTC.

The chain has TRBV5-1 and TRBJ2-2, with 7 bases matching TRBD1. The CDR3 runs 17 residues. CDR1 SGHRS and CDR2 YFSETQ come from the germline V gene. V gave up 4 bases and J gave up 0 bases; unmatched junction bases: 9. As DNA, the CDR3 is TGCGCCAGCAGCCAGGGAACCGGGACAGCGAACACCGGGGAGCTGTTTTTT. It is translated as CASSQGTGTANTGELFF.

The chain recombines TRBV28 with TRBJ2-7; D call uncertain. The ends were cut back, 10 bases at V and 2 bases at J, with 15 bases in the middle. CDR1 MDHEN and CDR2 SYDVKM come from the germline V gene. This CDR3 region has 13 residues. The CDR3 DNA reads TGTGCCACCGGTTTTGGAGCCCCCTACGAGCAGTACTTC. Translation gives CATGFGAPYEQYF.

The J gene is TRBJ1-6, the V gene TRBV5-5, with unresolved D. This CDR3 is 16 amino acids long. Trimming removed 2 bases from V and 0 bases from J, with 9 bases in between. Germline CDR1 reads SGHKS; CDR2 reads YYEKEE (reference sequence). For the CDR3, the DNA is TGTGCCAGCAGCTTAAAACCTAGCTCCTATAATTCACCCCTCCACTTT. Translated, it gives CASSLKPSSYNSPLHF.

This chain links TRBV4-1 with TRBJ1-4; a weak D match, TRBD1 (5 bases). CDR3 length equals 14 residues. Per the germline V gene, CDR1 is MGHRA and CDR2 is YSYEKL. Trimming took 2 bases from V and 8 from J, leaving 12 bases between them. CDR3: CASSQSGVGEKLFF. Here the CDR3 DNA reads TGCGCCAGCAGCCAATCGGGGGTGGGAGAAAAACTGTTTTTT.

This rearrangement joins TRBV10-2 to TRBJ2-2; 12 bases are a match to TRBD2. The CDR3 has 15 amino acids. Trimming at V came to 4 bases and at J to 4 bases, leaving 1 base not matched to a gene. The germline CDR1 and CDR2 sequences are WSHSY and SAAADI. CDR3 nucleotides: TGCGCCAGCAGTGCTAGCGGGAGGGGCACCGGGGAGCTGTTTTTT. Translating it yields CASSASGRGTGELFF.

J is TRBJ1-2 and V is TRBV6-5; D is perhaps TRBD1 (6 bases). The CDR3 is 13 residues long. From germline, CDR1 is MNHEY and CDR2 SVGAGI. V lost 6 bases and J lost 6, with 14 bases in between. CDR3 in amino acids: CASSRTGLDGYTF. The CDR3 region has the DNA TGTGCCAGCAGCCGAACAGGGCTAGATGGCTACACCTTC.

This clone appeared once. V gene TRBV5-4 combines with J gene TRBJ1-5; 9 bases are a match to TRBD1. The length of the CDR3 is 14 residues. CDR1 SGHNT and CDR2 YYREEE come from the germline V gene (reference sequence). The V and J ends lost 4 bases and 4 bases, in that order; junction bases with no gene match: 3. CDR3: CASSRTGENQPQHF. The CDR3 DNA is TGTGCCAGCAGCCGGACAGGGGAGAATCAGCCCCAGCATTTT.

In its sample, this clone was seen once. The chain carries TRBV6-6 and TRBJ2-7, with 10 bases that match TRBD1. The CDR3 runs 13 residues. CDR1 and CDR2 from the germline V gene are MNHNY and SVGAGI (reference sequence). After removal of 8 bases from V and 2 bases from J, the junction contained 3 bases not matched to a gene. DNA for the CDR3: TGTGCCAGCGGGACAGGGGTTACCTACGAGCAGTACTTC. Translation: CASGTGVTYEQYF.

The CDR3 spells CASSAAGQGNNEQFF. DNA for the CDR3: TGCGCCAGCAGCGCAGCGGGACAGGGCAACAATGAGCAGTTCTTC. This chain links TRBV5-1 with TRBJ2-1; 9 nucleotides align to TRBD1. Germline CDR1 reads SGHRS; CDR2 reads YFSETQ. This CDR3 is 15 amino acids long. V shed 4 bases and J 5 bases; nucleotides not matched to a gene: 7.

The chain employs TRBV5-5 and TRBJ2-2, with TRBD2 identical over 13 bases. This CDR3 has 18 residues. The ends lost 2 bases at V and 8 bases at J; junction bases unmatched: 12. Germline loops: CDR1 SGHKS, CDR2 YYEKEE (reference sequence). CDR3 amino acids: CASSLTGTSGAKWGELFF. The CDR3 nucleotides read TGTGCCAGCAGCTTAACAGGGACTAGCGGGGCAAAGTGGGGGGAGCTGTTTTTT.

This clone was recorded a few times. V is TRBV5-1 and J is TRBJ2-7; 8 bases match TRBD2. Germline values: CDR1 SGHRS, CDR2 YFSETQ. Trimming at V came to 5 bases and at J to 0 bases, leaving 1 base not matched to a gene. CDR3 length: 13 amino acids. The CDR3 region is CASRSGSSYEQYF. The DNA of the CDR3 is TGCGCCAGCAGGAGCGGGAGCTCCTACGAGCAGTACTTC.

The V and J genes are TRBV7-2 and TRBJ2-2, with D uncertain. The germline V and J ends were trimmed by 2 bases and 3 bases, with 16 bases remaining between them. Germline-derived CDR1 and CDR2 are SGHTA and FQGNSA. The CDR3 is 17 residues long. CDR3 sequence (DNA): TGTGCCAGCAGCTTAATAGTAGCCGGGTGGGACACCGGGGAGCTGTTTTTT. Amino acid sequence: CASSLIVAGWDTGELFF.

The J gene is TRBJ2-5, the V gene TRBV2; 10 bases are shared with TRBD2. The V and J ends lost 0 bases and 1 base, in that order; junction bases with no gene match: 5. The V gene's germline CDR1 is SNHLY and CDR2 FYNNEI. The length of the CDR3 is 17 residues. Here the CDR3 DNA reads TGTGCCAGCAGTGAAGCGGCTAGCGGGGGTTTCCAAGAGACCCAGTACTTC. It translates to CASSEAASGGFQETQYF. Full variable domain (missing parts from reference TRBV2 and TRBJ2-5): EPEVTQTPSHQVTQMGQEVILRCVPISNHLYFYWYRQILGQKVEFLVSFYNNEISEKSEIFDDQFSVERPDGSNFTLKIRSTKLEDSAMYFCASSEAASGGFQETQYFGPGTRLLVL.

This clone was seen once. V usage is TRBV5-6 and J usage is TRBJ2-3, with 12 bases fitting TRBD1. V gave up 3 bases and J gave up 5 bases; unmatched junction bases: 7. The V gene's germline CDR1 is SGHDT and CDR2 YYEEEE. The CDR3 is 16 residues long. DNA of the CDR3: TGTGCCAGCAGCTGGGGGACAGGGGGCGCAGAAGATACGCAGTATTTT. Protein: CASSWGTGGAEDTQYF.

The chain uses TRBV2 and TRBJ2-1; D unresolved. V lost 0 bases, J lost 3 bases, and 15 bases lay in between. There are 17 residues in the CDR3. The germline V gene has CDR1 SNHLY and CDR2 FYNNEI. This CDR3 is CASSEAPSRGYYNEQFF. For the CDR3, the DNA is TGTGCCAGCAGTGAAGCGCCATCCAGAGGCTACTACAATGAGCAGTTCTTC.

This clone turned up a few times. The chain recombines TRBV30 with TRBJ1-1; D is perhaps TRBD1 (5 bases). Germline V gene lookup returns CDR1 GTSNPN and CDR2 SVGIG (reference sequence). V was cut by 0 bases and J by 6 bases, with 11 bases left in between. The length of the CDR3 is 13 residues. This CDR3 reads CAWSVFWGAEAFF. The CDR3 coding sequence is TGTGCCTGGAGTGTATTCTGGGGGGCTGAAGCTTTCTTT.

The chain uses TRBV19 and TRBJ2-2; the D gene is possibly TRBD2 (5 bases). Germline lookup yields CDR1 LNHDA and CDR2 SQIVND (reference sequence). Between the trimmed V and J ends, which lost 3 bases and 4 bases, there was a span of 18 bases. The CDR3 contains 17 residues. The DNA for the CDR3 is TGTGCCAGTAGTATCGGGAAAAGGACGGCCAGCACCGGGGAGCTGTTTTTT. Its translation: CASSIGKRTASTGELFF.